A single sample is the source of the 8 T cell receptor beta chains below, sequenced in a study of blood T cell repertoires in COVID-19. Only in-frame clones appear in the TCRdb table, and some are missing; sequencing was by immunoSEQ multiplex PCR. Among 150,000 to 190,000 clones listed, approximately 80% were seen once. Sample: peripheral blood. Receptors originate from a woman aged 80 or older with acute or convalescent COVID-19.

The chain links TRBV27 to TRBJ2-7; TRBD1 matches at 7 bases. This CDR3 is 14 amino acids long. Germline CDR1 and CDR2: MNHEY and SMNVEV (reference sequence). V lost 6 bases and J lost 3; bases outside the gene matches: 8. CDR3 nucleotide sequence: TGTGCCAGCAGATCAGGACAGGATCGCTACGAGCAGTACTTC. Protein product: CASRSGQDRYEQYF.

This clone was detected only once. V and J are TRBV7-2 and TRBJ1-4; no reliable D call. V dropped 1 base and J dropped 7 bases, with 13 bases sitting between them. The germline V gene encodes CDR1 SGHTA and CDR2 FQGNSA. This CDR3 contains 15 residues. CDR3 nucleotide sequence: TGTGCCAGCAGCTTAGTATCGGAGTTTGGTGAAAAACTGTTTTTT. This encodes CASSLVSEFGEKLFF.

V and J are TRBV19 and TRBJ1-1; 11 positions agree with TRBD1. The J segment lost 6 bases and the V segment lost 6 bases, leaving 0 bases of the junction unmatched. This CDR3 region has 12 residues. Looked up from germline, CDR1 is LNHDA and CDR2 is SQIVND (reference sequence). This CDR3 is CASRGQGAEAFF. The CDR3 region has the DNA TGTGCCAGTAGGGGACAGGGGGCTGAAGCTTTCTTT.

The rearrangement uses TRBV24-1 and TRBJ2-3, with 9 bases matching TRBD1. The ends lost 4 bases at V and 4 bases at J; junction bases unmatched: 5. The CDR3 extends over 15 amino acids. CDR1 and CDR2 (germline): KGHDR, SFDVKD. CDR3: CATSEPGQGADTQYF. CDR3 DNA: TGTGCCACCAGTGAACCGGGACAGGGCGCAGATACGCAGTATTTT.

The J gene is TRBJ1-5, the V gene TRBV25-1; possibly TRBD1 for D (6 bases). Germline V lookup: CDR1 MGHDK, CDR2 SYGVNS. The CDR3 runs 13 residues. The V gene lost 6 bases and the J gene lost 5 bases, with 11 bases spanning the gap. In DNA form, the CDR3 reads TGTGCCAGCAGCGCCGGGACATATCAGCCCCAGCATTTT. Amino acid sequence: CASSAGTYQPQHF.

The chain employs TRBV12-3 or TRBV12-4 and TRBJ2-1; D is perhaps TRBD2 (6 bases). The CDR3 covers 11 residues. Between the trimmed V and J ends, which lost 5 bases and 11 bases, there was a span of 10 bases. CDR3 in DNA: TGTGCCAGCAGTCTGCGGGAAAAGCAGTTCTTC. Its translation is CASSLREKQFF.

The CDR3 sequence is CASTLGTSADTQYF. As DNA, the CDR3 is TGTGCCAGCACCCTCGGGACTAGTGCAGATACGCAGTATTTT. V gene TRBV7-2 combines with J gene TRBJ2-3; 8 positions agree with TRBD2. The CDR3 is 14 residues long. V dropped 7 bases and J dropped 4; count of bases not matched to a gene: 7. Germline values: CDR1 SGHTA, CDR2 FQGNSA.

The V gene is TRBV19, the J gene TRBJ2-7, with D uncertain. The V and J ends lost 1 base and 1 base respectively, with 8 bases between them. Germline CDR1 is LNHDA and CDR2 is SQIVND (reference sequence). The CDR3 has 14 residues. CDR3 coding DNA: TGTGCCAGTAGTATAGGGAGTTTGTCCTACGAGCAGTACTTC. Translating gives CASSIGSLSYEQYF.